This T cell receptor beta chain comes out of a study of CD8+ T cells in alopecia areata. Germline V gene lookup returns CDR1 SGHTA and CDR2 FQGNSA. The CDR3 consists of 19 residues. J gave up 4 bases and V 1 base, and 9 bases lay outside the gene matches. It was cDNA, reverse transcribed from extracted RNA, that served as the sequencing template. The table came from immunoSEQ multiplex PCR; TCRdb's copy has only in-frame clones and leaves some out. Of about 190,000 clones in the sample, roughly three fifths were seen once. Stated treatment: oral pan-JAK inhibitor, 5-10 mg twice daily. This receptor was obtained from a human donor with alopecia areata. The sequences come from CD4+ T cells sorted from blood, collected at week 4, from a patient treated with tofacitinib. The rearrangement links TRBV7-2 to TRBJ2-6, with 11 positions matching TRBD2. The CDR3 DNA reads as TGTGCCAGCAGCTTAGTAGGTACTAGCGGGAGCCTCGGGGCCAACGTCCTGACTTTC. Its translation is CASSLVGTSGSLGANVLTF.